This section outlines one TCR beta chain sequence together with its context. Its antigen is as yet unknown. A junction end diverges from the germline sequence, so it may reflect a read error. A primer in the constant region served to generate TCR beta cDNA from approximately 450 ng of total RNA. Libraries covering TCR beta were generated through three nested multiplex PCR rounds (using a slightly modified ARM-PCR). TCRdb re-called the multiplex PCR reads through MiXCR, storing one row per CDR3 protein. This sample has roughly 80,000 distinct CDR3 sequences, with about three quarters found just once. From around 18-30 mg of unsorted bulk tissue, DNA and RNA were co-extracted together. Primary liver carcinoma in the patients was surgically resected. These data come from a study of tumor-infiltrating lymphocytes in primary liver carcinoma. Study-level points and caveats: No more than about 8-24% of top clones could be seen in all five tumor regions.

The clonotype was recovered from a man aged 40-50 years with primary liver carcinoma and hepatitis B virus infection. The sequenced sample consisted of liver tumor tissue from sampling region 1. Subset here: tumor region T1, superior pole.

As DNA, the CDR3 is TGTGCGAGCAGCTTTACAGTGGGGAGCTCCTACGAGCAGTACTTC. Amino acids: CASSFTVGSSYEQYF. The rearrangement links TRBV7-9 to TRBJ2-7, with D perhaps TRBD2 (5 bases). Germline CDR1 reads SEHNR; CDR2 reads FQNEAQ (reference sequence). The CDR3 sequence is 15 residues long.